The T cell receptor beta chain described here comes from a study of CD8 T cells in Susac syndrome. Between the trimmed V and J ends, which lost 1 base and 1 base, there was a span of 11 bases. Germline loops: CDR1 MGHRA, CDR2 YSYEKL. The CDR3 is 15 amino acids. RNA totalling roughly 0.45 to 1 ug underwent reverse transcription with random hexamers. MiXCR, run by TCRdb on the immunoSEQ multiplex PCR reads, gives a single entry per CDR3 protein. Here the sample spans about 66,000 distinct CDR3 sequences, approximately 94% being singletons. This clonotype has only one observation. This TCR came from a human donor with multiple sclerosis. Sequenced: CD8+ T cells from PBMCs. This rearrangement joins TRBV4-1 to TRBJ2-7; D is uncertain. DNA of the CDR3: TGCGCCAGCAGCCAAGCCCCCGGACCTTCCTACGAGCAGTACTTC. Translated, it gives CASSQAPGPSYEQYF.